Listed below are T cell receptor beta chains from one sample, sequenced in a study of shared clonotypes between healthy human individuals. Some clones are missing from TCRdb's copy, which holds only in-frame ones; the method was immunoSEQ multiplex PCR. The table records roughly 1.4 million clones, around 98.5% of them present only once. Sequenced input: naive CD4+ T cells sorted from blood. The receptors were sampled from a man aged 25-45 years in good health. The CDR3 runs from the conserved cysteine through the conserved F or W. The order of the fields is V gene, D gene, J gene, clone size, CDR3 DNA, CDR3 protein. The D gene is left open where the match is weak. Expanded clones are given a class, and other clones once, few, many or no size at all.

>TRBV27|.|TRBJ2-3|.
TGTGCCAGCAGACTGGAAGGACGGCTGTTGCCCTCAGATACGCAGTATTTT
CASRLEGRLLPSDTQYF
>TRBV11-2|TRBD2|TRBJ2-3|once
TGTGCCAGCAGCTTAGATCCAGCTAGCGGGAGAGATACGCAGTATTTT
CASSLDPASGRDTQYF
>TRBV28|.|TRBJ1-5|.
TGTGCCAGCAGTTTAGGTCTCAGCAATCAGCCCCAGCATTTT
CASSLGLSNQPQHF
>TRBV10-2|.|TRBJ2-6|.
TGCGCCAGCAGTGAGACAGGGCTTGTGTCTGGGGCCAACGTCCTGACTTTC
CASSETGLVSGANVLTF
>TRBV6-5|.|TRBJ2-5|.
TGTGCCAGCGGCCGTGCTAGAGAACAAGAGACCCAGTACTTC
CASGRAREQETQYF
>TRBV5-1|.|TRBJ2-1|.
TGCGCCAGCACTCACGACCCGGGAGCCTACAATGAGCAGTTCTTC
CASTHDPGAYNEQFF
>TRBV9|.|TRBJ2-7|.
TGTGCCAGCAGCAGCAACTACGAGCAGTACTTC
CASSSNYEQYF
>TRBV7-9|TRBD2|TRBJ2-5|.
TGTGCCAGCAGCTCGGGACTAGCGGGAGCAGAGACCCAGTACTTC
CASSSGLAGAETQYF
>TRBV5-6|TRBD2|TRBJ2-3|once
TGTGCCAGCAGCCTCTCGAGGGGAGGACTAGCTGTCTACGCGCAGTATTTT
CASSLSRGGLAVYAQYF
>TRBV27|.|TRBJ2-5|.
TGTGCCAGCAGTTTTAGGGGGCGGGGGCCGGAGACCCAGTACTTC
CASSFRGRGPETQYF
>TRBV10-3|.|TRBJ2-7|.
TGTGCCGCTACACGGGGAGGCGAGCAGTACTTC
CAATRGGEQYF
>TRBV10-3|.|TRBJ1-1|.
TGTGCCATCAAGGATTTCGTTGAGGGCACTGAAGCTTTCTTT
CAIKDFVEGTEAFF
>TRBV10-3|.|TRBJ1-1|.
TGTGCCATCAGTGGAAAAACAGGGAACCCGGGGATGATGGGCACTGAAGCTTTCTTT
CAISGKTGNPGMMGTEAFF
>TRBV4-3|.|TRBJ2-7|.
TGCGCCAGCAGCCAAACGCGTCGGTCCTACGAGCAGTACTTC
CASSQTRRSYEQYF
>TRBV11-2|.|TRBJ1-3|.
TGTGCCAGCAGCTTACAGGGATCTGGAAACACCATATATTTT
CASSLQGSGNTIYF
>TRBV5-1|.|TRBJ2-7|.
TGCGCCAGCAGCGAAAATGAGGGGCGGGAGCAGTACTTC
CASSENEGREQYF
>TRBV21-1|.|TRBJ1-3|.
TGTGCCAGCAGCAAGACAGGGGATTCTGGAAACACCATATATTTT
CASSKTGDSGNTIYF
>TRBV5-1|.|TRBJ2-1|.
TGCGCCAGCAGCTCCCCGGGACAAAACTACAATGAGCAGTTCTTC
CASSSPGQNYNEQFF
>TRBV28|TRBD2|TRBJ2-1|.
TGTGCCAGCAACCGCGGGGGGAGAAGTACCCATGAGCAGTTCTTC
CASNRGGRSTHEQFF
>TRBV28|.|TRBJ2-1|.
TGTGCCAGCATGGCCTACAATGAGCAGTTCTTC
CASMAYNEQFF
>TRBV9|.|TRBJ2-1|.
TGTGCCAGCAGCGTAGAGGTTGGCAGGGATGAGCAGTTCTTC
CASSVEVGRDEQFF
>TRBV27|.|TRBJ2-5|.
TGTGCCAGCAGTTTTATTGCTACGACCGGCCAAGAGACCCAGTACTTC
CASSFIATTGQETQYF
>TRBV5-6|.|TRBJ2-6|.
TGTGCCAGCAGCTTGATTGGGGGTGAGGCTGGGGCCAACGTCCTGACTTTC
CASSLIGGEAGANVLTF
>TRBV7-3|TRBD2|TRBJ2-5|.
TGTGCCAGCAGCTCCAGCGGGAGGGCGGGGGAGACCCAGTACTTC
CASSSSGRAGETQYF
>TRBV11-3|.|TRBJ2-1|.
TGTGCCAGCAGCCTGTCGCCCAGGGGCGGCAATGAGCAGTTCTTC
CASSLSPRGGNEQFF
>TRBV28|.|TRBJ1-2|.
TGTGCCAGCAGGGGAAGGGTCGGCTATGGCTACACCTTC
CASRGRVGYGYTF
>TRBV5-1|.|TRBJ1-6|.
TGCGCCAGCAGCTCCGCGGGACTCAGGGTGGATTCACCCCTCCACTTT
CASSSAGLRVDSPLHF
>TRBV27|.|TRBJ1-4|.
TGTGCCAGCAGTTTGAACCCCCCGGGGGCAGAACTGTTTTTT
CASSLNPPGAELFF
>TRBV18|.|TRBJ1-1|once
TGTGCCAGCTCACCTAAGACAGCCAACACTGAAGCTTTCTTT
CASSPKTANTEAFF
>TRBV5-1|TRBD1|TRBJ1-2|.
TGCGCCAGCAGCTCCCAGACAGGGAGGATTTCGAACTATGGCTACACCTTC
CASSSQTGRISNYGYTF
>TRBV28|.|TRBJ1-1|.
TGTGCCAGCAGTTTCTGGGGGAAGATGAGGGACACTGAAGCTTTCTTT
CASSFWGKMRDTEAFF
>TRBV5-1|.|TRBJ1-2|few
TGCGCCAGCAGCTTGGTCGGCCTATCCCGTGCCGGTGGCGGCTACACCTTC
CASSLVGLSRAGGGYTF
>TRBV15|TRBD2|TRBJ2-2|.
TGTGCCACCAGCAGAGATGGACTAGCGGGAGTGGTCACCGGGGAGCTGTTTTTT
CATSRDGLAGVVTGELFF
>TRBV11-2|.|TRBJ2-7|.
TGTGCCAGCAGCTTTAAGAGAGGGGAGAACGAGCAGTACTTC
CASSFKRGENEQYF
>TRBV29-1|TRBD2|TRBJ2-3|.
TGCAGCGTTGCGACTAGCGTTAGCACAGATACGCAGTATTTT
CSVATSVSTDTQYF
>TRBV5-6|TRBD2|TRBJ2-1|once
TGTGCCAGCAGCTTAAGGCTAGCGGGATGGAATGAGCAGTTCTTC
CASSLRLAGWNEQFF
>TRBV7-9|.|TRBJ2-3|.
TGTGCCAGCAGCCGCTTGGGGGGGCGAGGAGATACGCAGTATTTT
CASSRLGGRGDTQYF
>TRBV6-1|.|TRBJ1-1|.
TGTGCCAGCAGTGAACAGACGAGAAACACTGAAGCTTTCTTT
CASSEQTRNTEAFF
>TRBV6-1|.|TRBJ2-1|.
TGTGCCAGCAGTGAACAGGGGCTAATGGCATCCTACAATGAGCAGTTCTTC
CASSEQGLMASYNEQFF
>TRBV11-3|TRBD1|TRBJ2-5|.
TGTGCCAGCAGCCACGGACAGGGGGCGAGGGAGACCCAGTACTTC
CASSHGQGARETQYF
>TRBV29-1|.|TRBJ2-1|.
TGCAGCGCCCTAGACTATCTTACGGGTGAGCAGTTCTTC
CSALDYLTGEQFF
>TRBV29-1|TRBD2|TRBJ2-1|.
TGCAGCGTTGGGAGTCTAGCGGGAGGCTGGTCCTACAATGAGCAGTTCTTC
CSVGSLAGGWSYNEQFF
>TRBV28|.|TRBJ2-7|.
TGTGCCAGCAGTTTTTTACAGGGCGACTACGAGCAGTACTTC
CASSFLQGDYEQYF
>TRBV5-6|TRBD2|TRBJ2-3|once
TGTGCCAGCAGGGTCGGGACTAGCGTATCCTCAAGCACAGATACGCAGTATTTT
CASRVGTSVSSSTDTQYF
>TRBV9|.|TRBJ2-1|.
TGTGCCAGCAGCGCAGTTTTAGGGTTTGGGGACAATGAGCAGTTCTTC
CASSAVLGFGDNEQFF
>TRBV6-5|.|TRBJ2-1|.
TGTGCCAGCACCTACCGATACGGAGAAAACAATGAGCAGTTCTTC
CASTYRYGENNEQFF
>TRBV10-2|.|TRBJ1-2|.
TGCGCCAGCAGTGAGTCCTCCAAGGATCGCGGCTACACCTTC
CASSESSKDRGYTF
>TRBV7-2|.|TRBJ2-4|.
TGTGCCAGCAGTTCCCCGGCAGGTTTGGGGACCAAAAACATTCAGTACTTC
CASSSPAGLGTKNIQYF
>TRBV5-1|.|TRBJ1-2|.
TGCGCCAGCAGCTCCCCCCCCACGGGAGGCTACACCTTC
CASSSPPTGGYTF